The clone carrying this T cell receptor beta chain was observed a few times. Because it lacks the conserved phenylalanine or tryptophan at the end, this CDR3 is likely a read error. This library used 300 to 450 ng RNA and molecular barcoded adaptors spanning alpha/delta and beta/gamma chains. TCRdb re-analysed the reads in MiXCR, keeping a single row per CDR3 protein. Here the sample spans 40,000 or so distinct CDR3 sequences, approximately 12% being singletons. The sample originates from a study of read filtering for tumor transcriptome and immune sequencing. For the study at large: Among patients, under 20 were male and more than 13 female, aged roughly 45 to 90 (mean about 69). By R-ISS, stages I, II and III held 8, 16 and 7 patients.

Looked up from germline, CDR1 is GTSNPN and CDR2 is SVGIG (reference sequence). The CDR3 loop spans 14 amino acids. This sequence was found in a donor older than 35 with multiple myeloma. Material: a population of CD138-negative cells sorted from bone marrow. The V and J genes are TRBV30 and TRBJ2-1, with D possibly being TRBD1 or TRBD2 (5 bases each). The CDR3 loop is CAWRGDGNYKEQFL. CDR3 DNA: TGTGCCTGGAGGGGGGACGGTAACTACAAGGAGCAGTTCTTG.